The rows below give T cell receptor beta chains drawn from one sample of a study of shared clonotypes between healthy human individuals. Clones were read by immunoSEQ multiplex PCR, and TCRdb kept only the in-frame ones, dropping some. This table holds over 950,000 clones, approximately 77% found once. The sample comprised memory CD4+ T cells from PBMCs. Receptor source: a young man in good health. Some clones in this sample may be carry-over from other donors' samples. CDR3s include the opening cysteine and the closing phenylalanine or tryptophan. The D gene is left open where the match is weak. Expanded clones are given a class, and other clones once, few, many or no size at all.

J gene: TRBJ1-3
D gene: -
V gene: TRBV18
clone size: -
CDR3 DNA: TGTGCCAGCTCACCGACCCTCCGGGAGGGAAACACCATATATTTT
CDR3 protein: CASSPTLREGNTIYF

J gene: TRBJ1-5
D gene: -
V gene: TRBV4-1
clone size: -
CDR3 DNA: TGCGCCAGCAGCCAAGCCCTCGGATATAGCAATCAGCCCCAGCATTTT
CDR3 protein: CASSQALGYSNQPQHF

J gene: TRBJ2-7
D gene: -
V gene: TRBV2
clone size: -
CDR3 DNA: TGTGCCAGCAGAAGGGGGGAGTACGAGCAGTACTTC
CDR3 protein: CASRRGEYEQYF

J gene: TRBJ2-1
D gene: -
V gene: TRBV5-1
clone size: -
CDR3 DNA: TGCGCCAGCAGCTCCTACCGGGGAGCGACGAGCTCCTACAATGAGCAGTTCTTC
CDR3 protein: CASSSYRGATSSYNEQFF

J gene: TRBJ2-3
D gene: -
V gene: TRBV6-5
clone size: once
CDR3 DNA: TGTGCCAGCAGTTCCGACGGACAGTCTCTCCAGTATTTT
CDR3 protein: CASSSDGQSLQYF

J gene: TRBJ1-4
D gene: -
V gene: TRBV19
clone size: once
CDR3 DNA: TGTGCCAGTAGAAGGACGGAACGGGCAGCTAATGAAAAACTGTTTTTT
CDR3 protein: CASRRTERAANEKLFF

J gene: TRBJ2-1
D gene: -
V gene: TRBV7-9
clone size: -
CDR3 DNA: TGTGCCAGCAGCTCAGTAACAGGGAAATCCTACAATGAGCAGTTCTTC
CDR3 protein: CASSSVTGKSYNEQFF

J gene: TRBJ2-7
D gene: TRBD1
V gene: TRBV5-1
clone size: once
CDR3 DNA: TGCGCCAGCAGCACGGACAGGGACGAGCAGTACTTC
CDR3 protein: CASSTDRDEQYF

J gene: TRBJ2-7
D gene: -
V gene: TRBV5-1
clone size: -
CDR3 DNA: TGCGCCAGCAGCTTGGCCGGGGGCACTGCCTACGAGCAGTACTTC
CDR3 protein: CASSLAGGTAYEQYF

J gene: TRBJ2-7
D gene: -
V gene: TRBV2
clone size: -
CDR3 DNA: TGTGCCAGCAGTGAAGCGTCGTACGAGCAGTACTTC
CDR3 protein: CASSEASYEQYF

J gene: TRBJ1-3
D gene: -
V gene: TRBV5-1
clone size: -
CDR3 DNA: TGCGCCAGCAGCTTGGGGAGTGTCCAGAGCTCTGGAAACACCATATATTTT
CDR3 protein: CASSLGSVQSSGNTIYF